The 14 T cell receptor beta chains presented below share a single source sample, sequenced in a study of blood T cell repertoires in COVID-19. Libraries were prepared by immunoSEQ multiplex PCR; TCRdb keeps only in-frame clonotypes and omits some of them. The sample has 200,000 to 250,000 clones; roughly four fifths are singletons. Sequenced: PBMCs or T cells enriched from blood (not recorded which). These receptors originate from a woman in her thirties or forties who had been exposed to COVID-19.

This clone was counted a single time. The V gene is TRBV18, the J gene TRBJ2-1; a weak D match, TRBD2 (6 bases). The CDR3 is 15 amino acids. Looked up from germline, CDR1 is KGHSH and CDR2 is LQKENI. V gave up 3 bases and J gave up 2 bases, with 11 bases separating them. The CDR3 sequence: CASSPGSGAYNEQFF. The CDR3 DNA sequence: TGTGCCAGCTCACCCGGTTCGGGGGCCTACAATGAGCAGTTCTTC.

In its sample, this clone was seen once. This chain links TRBV6-2 or TRBV6-3 with TRBJ1-4; 7 bases agree with TRBD1. The CDR3 consists of 15 residues. Germline CDR1 MNHEY, CDR2 SVGEGT. The junction had 13 bases not matched to a gene; V was cut back by 4 bases and J by 11 bases. The CDR3 loop reads CASSLHQGVEVKLFF. The CDR3, as DNA: TGTGCCAGCAGTTTACATCAGGGGGTAGAGGTGAAACTGTTTTTT.

The V call is TRBV7-2, the J call TRBJ1-2; 8 nucleotides line up with TRBD1. Germline values: CDR1 SGHTA, CDR2 FQGNSA. Unmatched junction bases numbered 4, after V lost 1 base and J lost 0 bases. The CDR3 consists of 16 residues. CDR3 sequence reads: CASSLEGTGTNYGYTF. The CDR3 DNA reads as TGTGCCAGCAGCTTAGAAGGGACAGGTACTAACTATGGCTACACCTTC.

The chain carries TRBV10-3 and TRBJ2-1; 7 bases agree with TRBD2. This CDR3 spans 15 amino acids. The germline V gene has CDR1 ENHRY and CDR2 SYGVKD. Germline trimming cut 0 bases from V and 7 bases from J; bases unmatched to any gene: 6. This chain's CDR3 is CAISESRGGRNEQFF. CDR3 nucleotides: TGTGCCATCAGTGAGTCGAGGGGAGGGCGGAATGAGCAGTTCTTC.

The J gene is TRBJ2-5, the V gene TRBV7-3; TRBD2 agrees at 10 bases. The CDR3 sequence is 16 residues long. Germline lookup yields CDR1 SGHTA and CDR2 FQGTGA. Trimming took 5 bases from V and 4 from J; bases not matched to a gene: 10. The DNA for the CDR3 is TGTGCCAGCAGCCCCTCGGGACTAGCGTTGGGAGAGACCCAGTACTTC. Translation: CASSPSGLALGETQYF.

V and J are TRBV7-2 and TRBJ2-1; the D is unclear. Germline CDR1 is SGHTA and CDR2 is FQGNSA. This CDR3 is 11 amino acids long. Trimming took off 5 bases at V and 9 bases at J, with 8 bases between the two ends. CDR3 DNA sequence: TGTGCCAGCAGCGCAACGGGTGAGCAGTTCTTC. Translation: CASSATGEQFF.

The rearrangement links TRBV30 to TRBJ2-2; D unclear. Trimming cost V 1 base and J 1 base, with 16 bases left between them. CDR1 and CDR2 from the germline V gene are GTSNPN and SVGIG (reference sequence). This CDR3 comprises 17 residues. The CDR3, as DNA: TGTGCCTGGAGTGGGGCTCCCTGGGCAGAGAACACCGGGGAGCTGTTTTTT. This gives the protein CAWSGAPWAENTGELFF.

This chain uses TRBV27 with TRBJ2-2; 8 nucleotides match TRBD2. The CDR3 covers 15 residues. V was pared by 5 bases and J by 4 bases, with 6 bases of the junction left unmatched. In germline, CDR1 is MNHEY, CDR2 SMNVEV (reference sequence). CDR3 in amino acids: CASSPGGASTGELFF. Here the CDR3 DNA reads TGTGCCAGCAGTCCCGGGGGGGCCAGCACCGGGGAGCTGTTTTTT.

This clone was observed a handful of times. Different DNA sequences within this sample yield the same CDR3. This rearrangement joins TRBV28 to TRBJ1-2, with a tentative D call TRBD1 (6 bases). This CDR3 has 14 amino acids. V dropped 4 bases and J dropped 3 bases, with 12 bases sitting between them. Germline V gene lookup returns CDR1 MDHEN and CDR2 SYDVKM. CDR3 sequence (DNA): TGTGCCAGCAGTTCCGGGGGGGCGGACTATGGCTACACCTTC. Its translation: CASSSGGADYGYTF.

The chain has TRBV7-9 and TRBJ1-4, with D possibly being TRBD1 (6 bases). V was trimmed by 6 bases and J by 3 bases, leaving 8 bases between them. There are 13 residues in the CDR3. Germline V gives CDR1 SEHNR, CDR2 FQNEAQ (reference sequence). The CDR3 spells CASSRGSNEKLFF. The CDR3 DNA is TGTGCCAGCAGTAGGGGGTCTAATGAAAAACTGTTTTTT.

The V gene is TRBV7-2, the J gene TRBJ1-2; TRBD1 matches 8 bases. Germline-derived CDR1 and CDR2 are SGHTA and FQGNSA. CDR3 length equals 15 residues. The J segment lost 8 bases and the V segment lost 4 bases, leaving 12 bases of the junction unmatched. CDR3 DNA: TGTGCCAGCAGCTCCCTTCGGACAGGGCAGAAAGGCTACACCTTC. This translates into CASSSLRTGQKGYTF.

J is TRBJ1-5 and V is TRBV6-1; 8 nucleotides line up with TRBD1. CDR1 is MNHNS, CDR2 SASEGT, per germline. CDR3 length: 15 amino acids. After removal of 7 bases from V and 5 bases from J, the junction contained 10 bases not matched to a gene. The CDR3 loop is CASTLRGRGDQPQHF. As DNA, the CDR3 is TGTGCCAGCACCCTCAGGGGGCGCGGTGATCAGCCCCAGCATTTT.

CDR3 loop: CASSLGGWAEAFF. The CDR3 DNA is TGTGCCAGCAGCTTGGGGGGATGGGCTGAAGCTTTCTTT. This sequence joins TRBV7-9 and TRBJ1-1; tentative D call: TRBD1 (5 bases). This CDR3 is 13 amino acids long. Trimming removed 3 bases at V and 6 bases at J, with 11 bases between. Looked up from germline, CDR1 is SEHNR and CDR2 is FQNEAQ (reference sequence).

The chain couples TRBV6-5 to TRBJ1-2, with D tentatively TRBD1 (6 bases). The V gene lost 2 bases and the J gene lost 12 bases, with 16 bases spanning the gap. CDR1 is MNHEY, CDR2 SVGAGI, per germline. The CDR3 sequence is 13 residues long. The CDR3 protein is CASSYVPWGQDTF. The CDR3 bases are TGTGCCAGCAGTTACGTCCCCTGGGGGCAAGACACCTTC.